A selection of T cell receptor beta chains follows, all from one sample in a study of CD8 T cells in Susac syndrome. MiXCR, run by TCRdb on the immunoSEQ multiplex PCR reads, gives a single entry per CDR3 protein. The table records some 120,000 distinct CDR3 sequences, over 90% of them present only once. The material sequenced was CD4+ T cells from PBMCs. These receptor sequences come from a human donor in good health. The CDR3 runs from the conserved cysteine through the conserved F or W. D genes are given only for firm matches. Expanded clones are given a class, and other clones once, few, many or no size at all.

j_call,v_call,clone_size,d_call,cdr3_aa,cdr3_nt
TRBJ1-4,TRBV6-5,-,-,CASSYSVGQNEKLFF,TGTGCCAGCAGTTACTCGGTGGGGCAAAATGAAAAACTGTTTTTT
TRBJ2-4,TRBV7-9,-,-,CASSLEGTPSIRSVYF,TGTGCCAGCAGCTTAGAGGGAACACCGTCGATTCGTAGCGTGTACTTC
TRBJ2-2,TRBV5-1,-,TRBD1,CASSPDRDTGELFF,TGCGCCAGCAGCCCGGACAGGGACACCGGGGAGCTGTTTTTT
TRBJ1-4,TRBV20-1,-,TRBD1,CSARDTGTAEKLFF,TGCAGTGCTAGAGACACCGGGACAGCGGAAAAACTGTTTTTT
TRBJ2-2,TRBV6-2/TRBV6-3,-,TRBD2,CASSYGGSVPGELFF,TGTGCCAGCAGTTACGGCGGGAGTGTCCCCGGGGAGCTGTTTTTT
TRBJ2-3,TRBV24-1,-,TRBD2,CATSDSRTSGRSDTQYF,TGTGCCACCAGTGATTCAAGGACTAGCGGGCGCTCAGATACGCAGTATTTT
TRBJ2-3,TRBV7-2,-,TRBD2,CASSLDRLATDTQYF,TGTGCCAGCAGCTTAGATCGACTAGCCACAGATACGCAGTATTTT
TRBJ1-5,TRBV7-2,few,TRBD1,CASSHGQGRKGNQPQHF,TGTGCCAGCAGCCACGGACAGGGTAGAAAGGGCAATCAGCCCCAGCATTTT
TRBJ2-7,TRBV19,-,-,CASSPGGAAREQYF,TGTGCCAGTAGTCCGGGCGGAGCCGCCCGGGAGCAGTACTTC
TRBJ2-1,TRBV5-1,-,-,CASSLMLGGNEQFF,TGCGCCAGCAGCTTGATGCTAGGCGGCAATGAGCAGTTCTTC
TRBJ2-7,TRBV30,-,-,CAWSGRAFLEQYF,TGTGCCTGGAGTGGGCGGGCCTTTCTCGAGCAGTACTTC
TRBJ2-1,TRBV29-1,once,-,CSDSRGVNEQFF,TGCAGCGATTCTAGAGGGGTAAATGAGCAGTTCTTC
TRBJ2-3,TRBV4-1,-,TRBD2,CASSRSGRMGTSTDTQYF,TGCGCCAGCAGCCGGAGCGGGAGAATGGGAACTAGCACAGATACGCAGTATTTT
TRBJ2-5,TRBV29-1,-,TRBD1,CSVDGDRGVGETQYF,TGCAGCGTCGACGGGGACAGGGGCGTAGGGGAGACCCAGTACTTC
TRBJ2-5,TRBV3-1,-,-,CASSQARETQYF,TGTGCCAGCAGCCAAGCTCGAGAGACCCAGTACTTC
TRBJ2-3,TRBV5-4,once,-,CASSPDRQTQYF,TGTGCCAGCAGCCCCGACCGTCAAACGCAGTATTTT
TRBJ1-2,TRBV3-1,once,-,CASSQNYGYTF,TGTGCCAGCAGCCAGAACTATGGCTACACCTTC
TRBJ2-5,TRBV7-2,-,-,CASSPGAGAKETQYF,TGTGCCAGCAGCCCGGGGGCGGGAGCTAAAGAGACCCAGTACTTC
TRBJ2-3,TRBV7-9,-,TRBD2,CASSPPGTSLNTQYF,TGTGCCAGCAGCCCGCCGGGGACTAGTCTAAATACGCAGTATTTT
TRBJ2-7,TRBV3-1,-,-,CASSQVLPNYEQYF,TGTGCCAGCAGCCAAGTTTTACCCAACTACGAGCAGTACTTC
TRBJ2-7,TRBV2,once,-,CASGAGAYEQYF,TGTGCCAGCGGCGCCGGGGCCTACGAGCAGTACTTC
TRBJ2-7,TRBV28,-,-,CATNSFYEQYF,TGTGCCACGAATTCGTTCTACGAGCAGTACTTC
TRBJ2-7,TRBV29-1,-,-,CSARLGDSYEQYF,TGCAGCGCCCGCCTGGGGGACTCCTACGAGCAGTACTTC
TRBJ2-7,TRBV7-2,-,TRBD2,CASSQMTSGINEQYF,TGTGCCAGCAGCCAAATGACTAGCGGGATAAACGAGCAGTACTTC
TRBJ2-7,TRBV19,-,-,CASSIGSSYEQYF,TGTGCCAGTAGTATAGGAAGCTCCTACGAGCAGTACTTC
TRBJ1-2,TRBV29-1,-,TRBD1,CSVRDSHYGYTF,TGCAGCGTTCGGGACAGCCACTATGGCTACACCTTC
TRBJ2-3,TRBV29-1,once,TRBD2,CSVTPGLAGPTDTQYF,TGCAGCGTGACACCGGGACTAGCGGGGCCAACAGATACGCAGTATTTT
TRBJ2-5,TRBV20-1,-,TRBD1,CSARRAGGQGYQETQYF,TGCAGTGCTAGACGCGCCGGCGGACAGGGGTACCAAGAGACCCAGTACTTC
TRBJ2-7,TRBV7-9,-,-,CASSRRGGLYEQYF,TGTGCCAGCAGCCGCCGTGGAGGTCTTTACGAGCAGTACTTC
TRBJ2-5,TRBV18,once,-,CASSPLGRQETQYF,TGTGCCAGCTCACCCTTGGGGAGACAAGAGACCCAGTACTTC
TRBJ1-4,TRBV5-6,-,-,CASSFGATNEKLFF,TGTGCCAGCAGCTTCGGAGCAACTAATGAAAAACTGTTTTTT
TRBJ2-4,TRBV4-2,-,TRBD2,CASSQDRSAGAQFVKNIQYF,TGTGCCAGCAGCCAAGATCGATCGGCGGGAGCTCAGTTCGTCAAAAACATTCAGTACTTC
TRBJ2-7,TRBV19,-,-,CASSAGLYEQYF,TGTGCCAGTAGCGCGGGCCTCTACGAGCAGTACTTC
TRBJ1-1,TRBV2,-,-,CASWRGQGTEAFF,TGTGCCAGCTGGAGAGGGCAGGGCACTGAAGCTTTCTTT
TRBJ1-1,TRBV2,-,-,CASSEIPGSGPTNTEAFF,TGTGCCAGCAGTGAAATTCCGGGGTCTGGCCCAACGAACACTGAAGCTTTCTTT
TRBJ2-2,TRBV4-2,-,-,CASSQDLGKNTGELFF,TGTGCCAGCAGCCAAGATTTGGGAAAGAACACCGGGGAGCTGTTTTTT
TRBJ1-1,TRBV7-8,-,-,CASTQTEYTEAFF,TGTGCCAGCACACAGACAGAGTACACTGAAGCTTTCTTT
TRBJ2-7,TRBV20-1,-,-,CSARGWTRYYEQYF,TGCAGTGCTAGAGGATGGACTCGGTACTACGAGCAGTACTTC
TRBJ1-2,TRBV12-3/TRBV12-4,-,-,CATTSPGWYGYTF,TGTGCCACCACATCGCCGGGTTGGTATGGCTACACCTTC
TRBJ2-5,TRBV18,-,-,CASSPSPVGTQYF,TGTGCCAGCTCACCATCCCCGGTGGGGACCCAGTACTTC
TRBJ2-7,TRBV10-3,-,TRBD2,CAISSGTSGPFASYEQYF,TGTGCCATCAGCTCCGGGACTAGCGGGCCATTCGCCTCCTACGAGCAGTACTTC
TRBJ1-1,TRBV7-9,-,TRBD1,CASSLAGGRGRREAFF,TGTGCCAGCAGCTTAGCTGGGGGCAGGGGGCGTAGAGAAGCTTTCTTT
TRBJ1-2,TRBV12-3/TRBV12-4,-,-,CASSILLYGPGYTF,TGTGCCAGCAGTATCCTTTTGTATGGGCCTGGCTACACCTTC
TRBJ2-7,TRBV7-2,-,TRBD2,CASSLGSGERGEYF,TGTGCCAGCAGCTTAGGGTCAGGAGAGCGGGGGGAGTACTTC
TRBJ1-2,TRBV12-3/TRBV12-4,once,TRBD1,CASSLSRGWGYTF,TGTGCCAGCAGTTTATCCAGGGGGTGGGGCTACACCTTC
TRBJ2-1,TRBV20-1,-,TRBD2,CSARATSGTYNEQFF,TGCAGTGCTAGAGCCACTAGCGGAACTTACAATGAGCAGTTCTTC
TRBJ2-5,TRBV10-3,-,-,CAISERGGPGAQYF,TGTGCCATCAGTGAGAGGGGAGGCCCGGGGGCCCAGTACTTC
TRBJ2-7,TRBV28,-,-,CASSRWGLTYEQYF,TGTGCCAGCAGCCGCTGGGGCCTCACCTACGAGCAGTACTTC
TRBJ2-1,TRBV13,-,TRBD1,CASSFGQGASYNEQFF,TGTGCCAGCAGCTTCGGTCAGGGGGCATCCTACAATGAGCAGTTCTTC
TRBJ1-1,TRBV12-3/TRBV12-4,-,-,CASSLHRNTEAFF,TGTGCCAGCAGCCTACATCGTAACACTGAAGCTTTCTTT
TRBJ2-7,TRBV19,once,-,CASSMTPSGAYEQYF,TGTGCCAGTAGTATGACCCCTTCAGGGGCCTACGAGCAGTACTTC
TRBJ2-3,TRBV7-9,-,TRBD1,CASSFGQGAGTDTQYF,TGTGCCAGCAGCTTTGGACAGGGGGCAGGCACAGATACGCAGTATTTT
TRBJ2-3,TRBV5-6,-,TRBD2,CASSSRLAGAADTQYF,TGTGCCAGCAGCTCGCGACTAGCGGGAGCGGCAGATACGCAGTATTTT
TRBJ2-1,TRBV20-1,-,TRBD2,CSALSGTSRYNEQFF,TGCAGTGCTCTGTCCGGGACTAGCCGTTACAATGAGCAGTTCTTC
TRBJ2-1,TRBV5-1,-,-,CASSFVAGTYNEQFF,TGCGCCAGCAGCTTCGTGGCAGGAACCTACAATGAGCAGTTCTTC
TRBJ2-7,TRBV2,-,TRBD1,CASSLGQLQEQYF,TGTGCCAGCAGTCTGGGACAGTTACAGGAGCAGTACTTC
TRBJ2-3,TRBV19,-,TRBD2,CASSPRSGSYTDTQYF,TGTGCCAGTAGTCCCCGCAGCGGGAGCTACACAGATACGCAGTATTTT